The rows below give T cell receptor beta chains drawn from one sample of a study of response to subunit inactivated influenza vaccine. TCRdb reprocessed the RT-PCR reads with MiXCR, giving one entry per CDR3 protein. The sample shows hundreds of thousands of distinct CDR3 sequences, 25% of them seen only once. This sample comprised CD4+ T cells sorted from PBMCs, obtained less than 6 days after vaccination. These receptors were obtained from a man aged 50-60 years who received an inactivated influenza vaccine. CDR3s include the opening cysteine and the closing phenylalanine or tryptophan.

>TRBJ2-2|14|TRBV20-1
CSARGLQNTGELFF
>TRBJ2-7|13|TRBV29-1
CSVESPKTSEQYF
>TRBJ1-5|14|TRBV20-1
CSASRALGHQPQHF
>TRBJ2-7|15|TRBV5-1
CASSLVTGDSYEQYF
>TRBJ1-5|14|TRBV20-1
CSASTGTGPQAQHF
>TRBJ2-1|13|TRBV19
CASSIGNSDEQFF
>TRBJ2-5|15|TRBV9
CASSVDPGRSETQYF
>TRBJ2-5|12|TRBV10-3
CAISTQGKTQYF
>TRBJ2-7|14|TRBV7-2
CASSFQGVTYEQYF
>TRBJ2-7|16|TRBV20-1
CSASSSGGGASYEQYF
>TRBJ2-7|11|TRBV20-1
CSAFSKYEQYF
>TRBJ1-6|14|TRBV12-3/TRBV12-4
CASSLDPPISPLHF
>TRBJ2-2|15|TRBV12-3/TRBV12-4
CASRLLPANTGELFF
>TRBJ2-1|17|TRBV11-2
CACGGGGADSSYNEQFF
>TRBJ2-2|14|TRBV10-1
CASRPGQGTGELFF
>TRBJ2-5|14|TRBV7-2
CASSFGPPGGAQYF
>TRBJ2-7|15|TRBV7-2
CASSPVAGASYEQYF
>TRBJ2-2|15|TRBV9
CASSSGNSKVGELFF
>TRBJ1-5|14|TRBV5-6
CASSLRGADQPQHF
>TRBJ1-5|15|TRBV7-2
CASNFAGTGNQPQHF